Listed below are T cell receptor beta chains from one sample, sequenced in a study of CD8 T cells in ankylosing spondylitis. TCRdb analysed the 5' RACE reads with MiXCR anew, one entry per CDR3 protein. This sample has about 220,000 distinct CDR3 sequences, with around 24% found just once. Sequencing was done on a sample of blood, either unsorted or a sorted T cell fraction (not recorded which). The receptors come from a male donor with ankylosing spondylitis or in good health (not recorded which). The CDR3 runs from the conserved cysteine through the conserved F or W. A D gene is named only where the DNA matches it firmly. Size values are once, few and many counts, or a class for expanded clones, and some rows have none.

TRBJ1-5,TRBD1,few,TRBV6-1,CASRLDRSSNQPQHF,TGTGCCAGCAGACTGGACAGGAGTAGCAATCAGCCCCAGCATTTT
TRBJ2-1,NA,many,TRBV12-3/TRBV12-4,CASSFTDNEQFF,TGTGCCAGCAGTTTTACGGACAATGAGCAGTTCTTC
TRBJ2-7,NA,many,TRBV4-2,CASSQRTGGYEQYF,TGTGCCAGCAGCCAACGGACCGGGGGTTACGAGCAGTACTTC
TRBJ2-2,NA,many,TRBV7-3,CASSRETLPGAGELFF,TGTGCCAGCAGCCGGGAGACACTTCCCGGGGCCGGGGAGCTGTTTTTT
TRBJ2-1,TRBD2,few,TRBV13,CASSPSGLVRNEQFF,TGTGCCAGCAGCCCCTCGGGACTAGTCCGCAATGAGCAGTTCTTC
TRBJ2-1,NA,few,TRBV10-3,CAISAVYNEQFF,TGTGCCATCAGTGCGGTGTACAATGAGCAGTTCTTC
TRBJ2-1,NA,many,TRBV20-1,CSAPSPGNEQFF,TGCAGTGCTCCTTCGCCGGGCAATGAGCAGTTCTTC
TRBJ2-5,NA,many,TRBV6-1,CASITQGRETQYF,TGTGCCAGCATCACACAGGGAAGGGAGACCCAGTACTTC
TRBJ2-2,NA,NA,TRBV6-4,CASSEGTPPGELFF,TGTGCCAGCAGTGAAGGGACTCCTCCCGGGGAGCTGTTTTTT
TRBJ2-2,NA,many,TRBV5-1,CATSPSGTGELFF,TGCGCCACCAGTCCGAGCGGAACCGGGGAGCTGTTTTTT
TRBJ1-5,NA,few,TRBV29-1,CRQLLQPQHF,TGCAGGCAATTGTTACAGCCCCAGCATTTT
TRBJ2-7,TRBD2,many,TRBV3-1,CASSFQRDSYEQYF,TGTGCCAGCAGCTTCCAGCGGGACTCCTACGAGCAGTACTTC
TRBJ1-1,NA,many,TRBV19,CASRGRGYMNTEAFF,TGTGCCAGTAGGGGTCGTGGATACATGAACACTGAAGCTTTCTTT
TRBJ2-7,NA,few,TRBV5-1,CASSLVLGGAYEQYF,TGCGCCAGCAGCTTGGTACTGGGAGGAGCCTACGAGCAGTACTTC
TRBJ1-1,NA,few,TRBV11-2,CASRLGSDGTEAFF,TGTGCCAGCAGACTTGGCTCGGATGGCACTGAAGCTTTCTTT
TRBJ2-3,TRBD2,NA,TRBV7-3,CASSLVGGSYTQYF,TGTGCCAGCAGCTTAGTCGGCGGGAGCTATACGCAGTATTTT
TRBJ2-7,NA,many,TRBV13,CASSFRDLYEQYF,TGTGCCAGCAGCTTCCGGGATCTTTACGAGCAGTACTTC
TRBJ2-3,NA,NA,TRBV12-3/TRBV12-4,CASSRQGGSTDTQYF,TGTGCCAGCAGCCGCCAGGGGGGCAGCACAGATACGCAGTATTTT
TRBJ2-7,NA,NA,TRBV9,CASSVSGQGYEQYF,TGTGCCAGCAGCGTAAGCGGGCAGGGCTACGAGCAGTACTTC
TRBJ1-4,NA,few,TRBV12-3/TRBV12-4,CASRIGPTNEKLFF,TGTGCCAGCAGAATCGGGCCTACCAATGAAAAACTGTTTTTT
TRBJ1-6,NA,many,TRBV20-1,CSARDQGTGNSPLHF,TGCAGTGCTAGAGATCAGGGAACGGGGAATTCACCCCTCCACTTT
TRBJ2-1,TRBD2,NA,TRBV7-2,CASSRLADNEQFF,TGTGCCAGCAGCCGACTAGCGGACAATGAGCAGTTCTTC
TRBJ2-7,NA,many,TRBV7-6,CASSPFPGVYEQYF,TGTGCCAGCAGTCCGTTTCCGGGAGTCTACGAGCAGTACTTC
TRBJ2-7,NA,few,TRBV29-1,CSVLLDLAQYF,TGCAGCGTTCTCCTCGACCTAGCGCAGTACTTC
TRBJ2-1,TRBD2,NA,TRBV3-1,CASSQEVLAGGSSYNEQFF,TGTGCCAGCAGCCAAGAAGTCCTAGCGGGAGGGAGCTCCTACAATGAGCAGTTCTTC
TRBJ2-1,NA,few,TRBV12-3/TRBV12-4,CASSLILGGLGQFF,TGTGCCAGCAGTTTAATTTTAGGTGGACTCGGGCAGTTCTTC
TRBJ2-5,NA,NA,TRBV29-1,CSVPLGGETQYF,TGCAGCGTCCCGCTAGGCGGAGAGACCCAGTACTTC
TRBJ2-7,TRBD1,NA,TRBV9,CASSVYPTGGDEQYF,TGTGCCAGCAGCGTCTACCCGACAGGGGGCGACGAGCAGTACTTC
TRBJ2-1,NA,few,TRBV9,CASSSQGSGRGYNEQFF,TGTGCCAGCAGCTCGCAGGGTTCGGGGCGGGGCTACAATGAGCAGTTCTTC
TRBJ2-1,NA,many,TRBV2,CAMRPGSSYNEQFF,TGTGCTATGCGTCCAGGGAGCTCCTACAATGAGCAGTTCTTC
TRBJ2-7,NA,few,TRBV5-1,CASSSFPERGTYEQYF,TGCGCCAGCAGCTCTTTTCCCGAGAGGGGTACCTACGAGCAGTACTTC
TRBJ1-4,NA,many,TRBV5-1,CASSQTGRANEKLFF,TGCGCCAGCAGCCAAACAGGGAGGGCTAATGAAAAACTGTTTTTT
TRBJ1-4,TRBD1,many,TRBV15,CATSRDKGAPGNEKLFF,TGTGCCACCAGCAGAGATAAGGGGGCGCCTGGTAATGAAAAACTGTTTTTT
TRBJ1-1,NA,NA,TRBV5-1,CASSGGVENTEAFF,TGCGCCAGCAGCGGGGGAGTAGAGAACACTGAAGCTTTCTTT
TRBJ1-2,NA,few,TRBV20-1,CSARDSGSLGGYTF,TGCAGTGCTAGAGATAGTGGCTCCTTGGGTGGCTACACCTTC
TRBJ2-2,NA,many,TRBV15,CATSIPKGGELFF,TGTGCCACCAGCATTCCCAAGGGGGGGGAGCTGTTTTTT
TRBJ2-3,TRBD2,many,TRBV20-1,CSAREVGLAGVADTQYF,TGCAGTGCTAGAGAGGTCGGACTAGCGGGAGTGGCAGATACGCAGTATTTT
TRBJ2-3,TRBD2,NA,TRBV6-2/TRBV6-3,CASSFPAGFTDTQYF,TGTGCCAGCAGTTTCCCAGCGGGATTCACAGATACGCAGTATTTT
TRBJ2-4,TRBD1,NA,TRBV5-5,CASSWTGQGGNIQYF,TGTGCCAGCAGTTGGACGGGACAGGGAGGAAACATTCAGTACTTC
TRBJ2-1,NA,NA,TRBV15,CATSRESASEQFF,TGTGCCACCAGCAGGGAGAGCGCAAGTGAGCAGTTCTTC
TRBJ2-1,TRBD2,many,TRBV18,CASSPVAGVFPGYNEQFF,TGTGCCAGCTCACCTGTGGCGGGAGTTTTCCCAGGCTACAATGAGCAGTTCTTC
TRBJ2-1,NA,many,TRBV29-1,CSAPGRSTYNEQFF,TGCAGCGCCCCAGGGCGGAGTACCTACAATGAGCAGTTCTTC
TRBJ2-2,NA,NA,TRBV4-1,CASSLGLNTGERFF,TGCGCCAGCAGCCTCGGACTTAACACCGGGGAGCGGTTTTTT
TRBJ2-7,TRBD1,medium-sized,TRBV20-1,CSASKQGATEQYF,TGCAGTGCTAGTAAACAGGGGGCGACCGAGCAGTACTTC
TRBJ2-2,TRBD2,NA,TRBV20-1,CSASSTSGRFGELFF,TGCAGTGCTAGTTCCACTAGCGGGAGATTTGGGGAGCTGTTTTTT
TRBJ1-1,NA,NA,TRBV6-5,CASSYSRGSLDTEAFF,TGTGCCAGCAGTTACTCGAGGGGGAGTTTAGACACTGAAGCTTTCTTT
TRBJ2-1,NA,many,TRBV7-8,CASSQGGVTYNEQFF,TGTGCCAGCAGCCAGGGAGGCGTCACCTACAATGAGCAGTTCTTC
TRBJ1-5,NA,NA,TRBV20-1,CSANQLLGGSNQPQHF,TGCAGTGCTAACCAACTTCTGGGAGGGAGTAATCAGCCCCAGCATTTT
TRBJ2-3,TRBD1,many,TRBV5-1,CASTGQGAADTQYF,TGCGCCAGCACCGGACAGGGGGCCGCAGATACGCAGTATTTT
TRBJ2-7,TRBD2,NA,TRBV12-3/TRBV12-4,CASSFQGLAGIYIYEQYF,TGTGCCAGCAGTTTTCAGGGACTAGCGGGGATCTATATCTACGAGCAGTACTTC
TRBJ2-4,TRBD2,NA,TRBV19,CASSMGLAGDNIQYF,TGTGCCAGTAGTATGGGATTAGCGGGAGATAACATTCAGTACTTC
TRBJ1-2,NA,once,TRBV7-2,CASSLDSYYGYTF,TGTGCCAGCAGCCTCGACAGCTACTATGGCTACACCTTC
TRBJ1-1,NA,few,TRBV29-1,CSVARRGAGTEAFF,TGCAGCGTTGCCAGGCGGGGGGCGGGCACTGAAGCTTTCTTT
TRBJ2-7,TRBD2,many,TRBV4-1,CASSQGPSGMYEQYF,TGCGCCAGCAGCCAAGGCCCTAGCGGGATGTACGAGCAGTACTTC
TRBJ2-1,TRBD2,NA,TRBV19,CASGGSVRNEQFF,TGTGCGTCGGGCGGGAGTGTCAGGAATGAGCAGTTCTTC
TRBJ2-7,TRBD2,many,TRBV3-1,CASSQRGVNYEQYF,TGTGCCAGCAGCCAACGGGGGGTGAACTACGAGCAGTACTTC
TRBJ2-7,TRBD1,many,TRBV28,CASNQSPGQGIHEQYF,TGTGCCAGCAACCAATCTCCGGGACAGGGGATCCACGAGCAGTACTTC
TRBJ2-7,TRBD1,many,TRBV2,CASSARQGWGYEQYF,TGTGCCAGCAGTGCCCGACAGGGATGGGGTTACGAGCAGTACTTC